This TCR beta chain was identified in a study of blood T cell repertoires in COVID-19. Source study methods: Researchers report that nucleated cell counts were estimated from reference gene primer amplification. Measured with immunoSEQ multiplex PCR; TCRdb has only the in-frame clones, and not every one. D and trimming come from the DNA, and the V and J calls and clone size come from that table. The repertoire includes 65,000 or so clones, roughly 90% of them detected once, and 10% sits in the top ten. The TCR sequence derives from a human donor with acute or convalescent COVID-19. The donor label of this sample is uncertain. The sequencing sample was made of peripheral blood.

The CDR3 DNA sequence: TGTGCCAGCAGCCCGACAGGGAGATTCTACGAGCAGTACTTC. It encodes CASSPTGRFYEQYF. The chain couples TRBV5-4 to TRBJ2-7, with TRBD1 identical over 7 bases. The CDR3 extends over 14 amino acids. Per the germline V gene, CDR1 is SGHNT and CDR2 is YYREEE (reference sequence). V lost 4 bases and J lost 3; bases outside the gene matches: 7.